The T cell receptor beta chain described here comes from a study of T-cell memory formation after mild COVID-19. Background on the study: TCR clusters were largely donor specific. General study findings and limits: A second wave expanding day 15 to 37 was CD4+-biased; contracting clones were balanced.

This clonotype was detected a few times. The antigen is undetermined. The germline CDR1 and CDR2 sequences are DFQATT and SNEGSKA (reference sequence). Between the trimmed V and J ends, which lost 1 base and 7 bases, there was a span of 8 bases. The CDR3 totals 12 residues. Each CDR3 protein gets one entry after TCRdb re-called the 5' RACE reads with MiXCR. This sample carries fewer than 700,000 distinct CDR3 sequences, about 20% of them seen once, and the ten largest clones take 7.5% to 9.5%. The gene calls are TRBV20-1 and TRBJ2-1; D gene ambiguous. The sample comprised PBMCs or a T cell subset sorted from them (not recorded which). The origin of this receptor is an adult woman who had mild COVID-19 (a few samples of this study predate the infection). Cell type and time point are not known. CDR3 loop: CSARGYNNEQFF. For the CDR3, the DNA is TGCAGTGCTAGAGGATATAATAATGAGCAGTTCTTC.